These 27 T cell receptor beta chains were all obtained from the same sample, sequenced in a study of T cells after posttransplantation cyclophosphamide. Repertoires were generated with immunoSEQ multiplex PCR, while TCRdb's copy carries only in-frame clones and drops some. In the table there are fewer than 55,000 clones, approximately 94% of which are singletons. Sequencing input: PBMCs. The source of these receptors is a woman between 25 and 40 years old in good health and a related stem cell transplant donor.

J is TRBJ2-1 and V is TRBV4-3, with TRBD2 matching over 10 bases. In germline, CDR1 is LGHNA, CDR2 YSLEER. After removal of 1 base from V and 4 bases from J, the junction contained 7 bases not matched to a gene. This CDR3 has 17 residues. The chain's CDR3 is CASSQGAAGGPYNEQFF. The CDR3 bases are TGCGCCAGCAGCCAAGGCGCAGCGGGGGGGCCTTACAATGAGCAGTTCTTC.

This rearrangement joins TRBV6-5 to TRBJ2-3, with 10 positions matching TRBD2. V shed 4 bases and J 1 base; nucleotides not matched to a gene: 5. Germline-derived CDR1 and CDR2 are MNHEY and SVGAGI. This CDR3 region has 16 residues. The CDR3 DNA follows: TGTGCCAGCAGTTCGGGACTAGCGCCACGCACAGATACGCAGTATTTT. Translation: CASSSGLAPRTDTQYF.

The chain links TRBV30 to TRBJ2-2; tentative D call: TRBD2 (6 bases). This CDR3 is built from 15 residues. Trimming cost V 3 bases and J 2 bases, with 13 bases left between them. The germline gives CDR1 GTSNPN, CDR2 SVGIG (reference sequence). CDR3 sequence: CAWRGGRKNTGELFF. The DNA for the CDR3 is TGTGCCTGGAGGGGGGGACGGAAAAACACCGGGGAGCTGTTTTTT. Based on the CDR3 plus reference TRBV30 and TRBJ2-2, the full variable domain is SQTIHQWPATLVQPVGSPLSLECTVEGTSNPNLYWYRQAAGRGLQLLFYSVGIGQISSEVPQNLSASRPQDRQFILSSKKLLLSDSGFYLCAWRGGRKNTGELFFGEGSRLTVL.

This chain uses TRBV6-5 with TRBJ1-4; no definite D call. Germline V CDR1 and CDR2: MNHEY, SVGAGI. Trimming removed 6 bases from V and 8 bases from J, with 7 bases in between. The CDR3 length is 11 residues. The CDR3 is CASRLNEKLFF. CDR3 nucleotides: TGTGCCAGCAGGCTAAACGAAAAACTGTTTTTT.

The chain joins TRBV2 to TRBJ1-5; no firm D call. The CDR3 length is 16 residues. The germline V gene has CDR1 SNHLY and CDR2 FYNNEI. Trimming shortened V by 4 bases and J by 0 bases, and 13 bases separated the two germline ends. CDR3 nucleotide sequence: TGTGCCAGCAGTGTAACGGGATCCAATAGCAATCAGCCCCAGCATTTT. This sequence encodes CASSVTGSNSNQPQHF.

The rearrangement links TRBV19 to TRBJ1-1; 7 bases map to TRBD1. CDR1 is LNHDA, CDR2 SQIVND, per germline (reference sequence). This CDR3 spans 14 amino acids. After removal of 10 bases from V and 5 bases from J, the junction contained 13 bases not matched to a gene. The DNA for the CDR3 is TGTGCCACCCGGGGGGGACAGCTTAGTACTGAAGCTTTCTTT. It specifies CATRGGQLSTEAFF. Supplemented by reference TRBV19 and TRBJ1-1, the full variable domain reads DGGITQSPKYLFRKEGQNVTLSCEQNLNHDAMYWYRQDPGQGLRLIYYSQIVNDFQKGDIAEGYSVSREKKESFPLTVTSAQKNPTAFYLCATRGGQLSTEAFFGQGTRLTVV.

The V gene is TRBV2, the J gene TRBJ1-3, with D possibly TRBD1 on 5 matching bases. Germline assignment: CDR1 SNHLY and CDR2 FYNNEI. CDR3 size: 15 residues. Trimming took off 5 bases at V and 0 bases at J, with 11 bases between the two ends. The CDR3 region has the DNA TGTGCCAGCAGTCTACAGGTTCACTCTGGAAACACCATATATTTT. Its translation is CASSLQVHSGNTIYF.

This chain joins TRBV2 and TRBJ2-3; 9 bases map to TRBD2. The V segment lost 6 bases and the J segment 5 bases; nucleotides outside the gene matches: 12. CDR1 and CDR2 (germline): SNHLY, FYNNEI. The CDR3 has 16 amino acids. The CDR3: CASRPWAGGHKDTQYF. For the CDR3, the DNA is TGTGCCAGCAGACCATGGGCGGGGGGGCATAAAGATACGCAGTATTTT.

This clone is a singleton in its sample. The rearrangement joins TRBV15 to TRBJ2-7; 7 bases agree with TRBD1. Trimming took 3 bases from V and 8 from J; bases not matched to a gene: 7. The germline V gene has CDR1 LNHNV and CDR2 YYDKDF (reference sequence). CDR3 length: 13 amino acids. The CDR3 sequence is CATSRDRSWKQYF. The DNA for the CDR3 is TGTGCCACCAGCAGGGACAGGTCCTGGAAGCAGTACTTC.

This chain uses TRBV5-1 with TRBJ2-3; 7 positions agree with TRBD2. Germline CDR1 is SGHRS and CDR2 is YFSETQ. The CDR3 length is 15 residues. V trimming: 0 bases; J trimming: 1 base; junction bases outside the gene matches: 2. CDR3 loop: CASSLGTRGTDTQYF. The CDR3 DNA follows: TGCGCCAGCAGCTTGGGGACTAGAGGCACAGATACGCAGTATTTT. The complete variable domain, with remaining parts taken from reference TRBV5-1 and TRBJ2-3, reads KAGVTQTPRYLIKTRGQQVTLSCSPISGHRSVSWYQQTPGQGLQFLFEYFSETQRNKGNFPGRFSGRQFSNSRSEMNVSTLELGDSALYLCASSLGTRGTDTQYFGPGTRLTVL.

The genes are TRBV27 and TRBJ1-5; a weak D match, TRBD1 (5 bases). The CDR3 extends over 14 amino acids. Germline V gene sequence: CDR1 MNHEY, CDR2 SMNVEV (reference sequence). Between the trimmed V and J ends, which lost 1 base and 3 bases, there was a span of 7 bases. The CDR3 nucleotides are TGTGCCAGCAGTTTATGGGGCACCAATCAGCCCCAGCATTTT. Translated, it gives CASSLWGTNQPQHF.

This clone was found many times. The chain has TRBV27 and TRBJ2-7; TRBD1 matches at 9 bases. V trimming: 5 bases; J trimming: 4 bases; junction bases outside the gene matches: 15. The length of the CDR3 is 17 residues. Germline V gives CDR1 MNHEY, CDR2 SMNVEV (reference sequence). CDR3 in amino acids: CASSPYPRDRAEYEQYF. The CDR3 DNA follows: TGTGCCAGCAGTCCATACCCCCGGGACAGGGCGGAATACGAGCAGTACTTC.

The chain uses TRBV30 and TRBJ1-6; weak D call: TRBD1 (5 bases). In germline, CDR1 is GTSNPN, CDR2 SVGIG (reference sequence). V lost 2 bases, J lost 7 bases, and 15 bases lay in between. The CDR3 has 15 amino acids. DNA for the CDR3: TGTGCCTGGAGTCTAAACGGAGGGGTCAATTCACCCCTCCACTTT. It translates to CAWSLNGGVNSPLHF.

CDR3 sequence reads: CASSLVTADTQYF. Written as DNA, the CDR3 is TGTGCCAGCAGCTTGGTTACTGCGGATACGCAGTATTTT. This chain joins TRBV11-2 and TRBJ2-3; D ambiguous. Germline V gene data show CDR1 as SGHAT and CDR2 as FQNNGV. The germline V and J ends were trimmed by 3 bases and 6 bases, with 10 bases remaining between them. The CDR3 is 13 residues long.

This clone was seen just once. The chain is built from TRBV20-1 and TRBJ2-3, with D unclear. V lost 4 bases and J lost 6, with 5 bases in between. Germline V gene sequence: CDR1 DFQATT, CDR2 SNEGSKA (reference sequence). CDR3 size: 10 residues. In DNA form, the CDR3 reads TGCAGTGCTATCAGGGATACGCAGTATTTT. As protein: CSAIRDTQYF.

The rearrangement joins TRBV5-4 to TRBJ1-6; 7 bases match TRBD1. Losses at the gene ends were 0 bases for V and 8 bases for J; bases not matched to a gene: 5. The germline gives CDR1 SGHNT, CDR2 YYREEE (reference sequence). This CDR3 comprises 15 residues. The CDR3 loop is CASSLGGQGDSPLHF. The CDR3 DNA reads TGTGCCAGCAGCTTGGGGGGGCAGGGGGATTCACCCCTCCACTTT.

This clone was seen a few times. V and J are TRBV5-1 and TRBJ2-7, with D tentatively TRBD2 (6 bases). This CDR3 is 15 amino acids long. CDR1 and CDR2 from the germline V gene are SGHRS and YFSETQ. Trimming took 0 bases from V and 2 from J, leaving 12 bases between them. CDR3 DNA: TGCGCCAGCAGCTTGGGCGGGATAAATACCTACGAGCAGTACTTC. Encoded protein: CASSLGGINTYEQYF.

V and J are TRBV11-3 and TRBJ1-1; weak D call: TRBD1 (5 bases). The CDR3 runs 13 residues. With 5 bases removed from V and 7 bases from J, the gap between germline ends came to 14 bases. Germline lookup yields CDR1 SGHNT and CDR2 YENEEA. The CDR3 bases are TGTGCCAGCAGCCCCAGGGCCGGGAGTGAAGCTTTCTTT. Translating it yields CASSPRAGSEAFF. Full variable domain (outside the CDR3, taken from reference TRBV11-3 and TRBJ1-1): EAGVVQSPRYKIIEKKQPVAFWCNPISGHNTLYWYLQNLGQGPELLIRYENEEAVDDSQLPKDRFSAERLKGVDSTLKIQPAELGDSAVYLCASSPRAGSEAFFGQGTRLTVV.

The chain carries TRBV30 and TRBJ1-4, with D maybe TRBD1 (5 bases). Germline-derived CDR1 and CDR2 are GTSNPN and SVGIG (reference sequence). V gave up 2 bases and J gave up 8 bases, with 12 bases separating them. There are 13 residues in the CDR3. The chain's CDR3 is CAWSSHWGEKLFF. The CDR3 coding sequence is TGTGCCTGGAGTTCCCATTGGGGCGAAAAACTGTTTTTT.

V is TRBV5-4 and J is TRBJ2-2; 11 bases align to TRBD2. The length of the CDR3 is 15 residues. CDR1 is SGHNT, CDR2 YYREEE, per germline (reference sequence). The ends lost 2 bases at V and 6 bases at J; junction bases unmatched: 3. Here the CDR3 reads CASSFSGGAAGELFF. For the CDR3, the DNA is TGTGCCAGCAGCTTTAGCGGGGGGGCCGCCGGGGAGCTGTTTTTT.

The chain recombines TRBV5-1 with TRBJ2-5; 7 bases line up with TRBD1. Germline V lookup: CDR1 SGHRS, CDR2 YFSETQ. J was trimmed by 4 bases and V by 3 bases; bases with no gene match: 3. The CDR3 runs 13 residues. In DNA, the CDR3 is TGCGCCAGCAGCTCGGGACAGACAGAGACCCAGTACTTC. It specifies CASSSGQTETQYF.

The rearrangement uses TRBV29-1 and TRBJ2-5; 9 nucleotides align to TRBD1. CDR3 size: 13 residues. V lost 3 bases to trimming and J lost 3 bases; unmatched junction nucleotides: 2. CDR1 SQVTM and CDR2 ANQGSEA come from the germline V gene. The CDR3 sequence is CSVDGQGKETQYF. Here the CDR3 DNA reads TGCAGCGTTGACGGACAGGGGAAAGAGACCCAGTACTTC.

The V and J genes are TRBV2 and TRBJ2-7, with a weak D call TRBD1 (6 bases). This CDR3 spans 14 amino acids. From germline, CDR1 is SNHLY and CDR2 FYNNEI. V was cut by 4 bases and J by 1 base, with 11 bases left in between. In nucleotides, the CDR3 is TGTGCCAGCAGTGCACAGGGCGAATCCTACGAGCAGTACTTC. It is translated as CASSAQGESYEQYF. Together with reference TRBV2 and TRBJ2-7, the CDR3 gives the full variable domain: EPEVTQTPSHQVTQMGQEVILRCVPISNHLYFYWYRQILGQKVEFLVSFYNNEISEKSEIFDDQFSVERPDGSNFTLKIRSTKLEDSAMYFCASSAQGESYEQYFGPGTRLTVT.

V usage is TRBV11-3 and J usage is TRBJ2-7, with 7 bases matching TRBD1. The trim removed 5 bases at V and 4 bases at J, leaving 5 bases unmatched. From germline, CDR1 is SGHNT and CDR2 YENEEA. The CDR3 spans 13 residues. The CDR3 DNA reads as TGTGCCAGCAGCCGGGACAGAGAATACGAGCAGTACTTC. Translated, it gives CASSRDREYEQYF. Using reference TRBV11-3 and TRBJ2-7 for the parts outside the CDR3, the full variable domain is EAGVVQSPRYKIIEKKQPVAFWCNPISGHNTLYWYLQNLGQGPELLIRYENEEAVDDSQLPKDRFSAERLKGVDSTLKIQPAELGDSAVYLCASSRDREYEQYFGPGTRLTVT.

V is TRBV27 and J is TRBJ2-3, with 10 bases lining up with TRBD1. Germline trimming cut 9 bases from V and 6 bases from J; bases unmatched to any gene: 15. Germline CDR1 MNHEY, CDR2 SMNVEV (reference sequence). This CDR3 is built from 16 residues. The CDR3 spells CASNPVRDRGFDTQYF. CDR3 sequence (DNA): TGTGCCAGTAACCCCGTCCGGGACAGGGGCTTCGATACGCAGTATTTT.

CDR3 bases: TGCGCCAGCAGCTTGGACCCATCCGGGGGTTCTGGGGCCAACGTCCTGACTTTC. Translation gives CASSLDPSGGSGANVLTF. The gene calls are TRBV5-1 and TRBJ2-6; a weak D match, TRBD2 (6 bases). The CDR3 consists of 18 residues. V dropped 0 bases and J dropped 1 base, with 14 bases sitting between them. Germline V gene data show CDR1 as SGHRS and CDR2 as YFSETQ. The entire variable domain, with the rest obtained from reference TRBV5-1 and TRBJ2-6, is as follows: KAGVTQTPRYLIKTRGQQVTLSCSPISGHRSVSWYQQTPGQGLQFLFEYFSETQRNKGNFPGRFSGRQFSNSRSEMNVSTLELGDSALYLCASSLDPSGGSGANVLTFGAGSRLTVL.

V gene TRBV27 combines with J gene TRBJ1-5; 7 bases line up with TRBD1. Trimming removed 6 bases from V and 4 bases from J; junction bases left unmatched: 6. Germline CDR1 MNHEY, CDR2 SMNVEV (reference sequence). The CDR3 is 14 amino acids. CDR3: CASSSGGRNQPQHF. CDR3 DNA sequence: TGTGCCAGCAGCTCAGGGGGAAGGAATCAGCCCCAGCATTTT.